The rows below give T cell receptor beta chains drawn from one sample of a study of blood T cell repertoires in COVID-19. Method: immunoSEQ multiplex PCR; TCRdb's copy keeps in-frame clones and lacks some. This sample has under 250,000 clones; about 88% occur once, and the top ten carry around 2.8%. Sequenced input: peripheral blood. These TCRs come from a woman in her sixties with acute or convalescent COVID-19. Each CDR3 is given with its conserved first and last residue. Fields, in order: CDR3 DNA, CDR3 protein, V gene, D gene, clone size, J gene. The D gene is left open where the match is weak. Rows give clone size only sometimes, using once, few, many, or a class for an expanded clone.

DNA: TGTGCCAGCAGCACCGGGACTCCCGGGACCCAGTACTTC
CDR3: CASSTGTPGTQYF
V: TRBV5-5
D: .
size: .
J: TRBJ2-5

DNA: TGTGCCAGTAGTATAGATCTAGGGTGGCTAGCGGGCGCTGGGGCCAACGTCCTGACTTTC
CDR3: CASSIDLGWLAGAGANVLTF
V: TRBV19
D: TRBD2
size: .
J: TRBJ2-6

DNA: TGTGCCAGCAGTGTTGGACAGGCCAGGAGCACTGAAGCTTTCTTT
CDR3: CASSVGQARSTEAFF
V: TRBV2
D: TRBD1
size: .
J: TRBJ1-1

DNA: TGTGCCAGCAGCCTGGGACAGGGCAATCAGCCCCAGCATTTT
CDR3: CASSLGQGNQPQHF
V: TRBV4-2
D: TRBD1
size: .
J: TRBJ1-5

DNA: TGTGCCAGCATTGGCATCCATAACTATGGCTACACCTTC
CDR3: CASIGIHNYGYTF
V: TRBV2
D: .
size: .
J: TRBJ1-2

DNA: TGTGCCAGCAGCCTAGGGGGCTTCGATAATTCACCCCTCCACTTT
CDR3: CASSLGGFDNSPLHF
V: TRBV7-9
D: TRBD1
size: few
J: TRBJ1-6

DNA: TGTGCCAGCAGCCAAGAAGGGGTGCATCAGCCCCAGCATTTT
CDR3: CASSQEGVHQPQHF
V: TRBV4-2
D: .
size: .
J: TRBJ1-5

DNA: TGTGCCAGCAGCCGAGACCGGGACAGAGAGCAGTTCTTC
CDR3: CASSRDRDREQFF
V: TRBV4-2
D: TRBD1
size: few
J: TRBJ2-1

DNA: TGTGCCAGCAGCTTTTTACAGGGGTACGAGCAGTACTTC
CDR3: CASSFLQGYEQYF
V: TRBV3-1/TRBV3-2
D: TRBD1
size: once
J: TRBJ2-7

DNA: TGCGCCAGCAGCTCGGGACAAGGGGGTGGCGAAAAACTGTTTTTT
CDR3: CASSSGQGGGEKLFF
V: TRBV5-1
D: .
size: .
J: TRBJ1-4

DNA: TGTGCCAGCAGTTTCTTTTCATCGCGGGCTAGCGGGTTTTTAGTAACCGGGGAGCTGTTTTTT
CDR3: CASSFFSSRASGFLVTGELFF
V: TRBV27
D: TRBD2
size: .
J: TRBJ2-2

DNA: TGTGCCAGCAGTAAGGACAGGGGGCGCACTGAAGCTTTCTTT
CDR3: CASSKDRGRTEAFF
V: TRBV6-5
D: TRBD1
size: .
J: TRBJ1-1

DNA: TGCGCCAGCAGCTTGGGTCAGGGGGTCTTCTACAACGAGCAGTTCTTC
CDR3: CASSLGQGVFYNEQFF
V: TRBV5-1
D: TRBD1
size: .
J: TRBJ2-1

DNA: TGTGCCAGCAGCCCGGACAGGGGCAGCACTGAAGCTTTCTTT
CDR3: CASSPDRGSTEAFF
V: TRBV5-8
D: TRBD1
size: .
J: TRBJ1-1

DNA: TGTGCCAGCAGTTACTCGAGGAGTAGCAATCAGCCCCAGCATTTT
CDR3: CASSYSRSSNQPQHF
V: TRBV6-5
D: .
size: few
J: TRBJ1-5

DNA: TGTGCCAGCAGTTACAGGGTTGGTGGCTACACCTTC
CDR3: CASSYRVGGYTF
V: TRBV28
D: .
size: .
J: TRBJ1-2

DNA: TGTGCCAGTAGTATGAGCCATGCTGGGGCCAACGTCCTGACTTTC
CDR3: CASSMSHAGANVLTF
V: TRBV19
D: .
size: .
J: TRBJ2-6

DNA: TGTGCCAGTACCTTGCAGGGTTTCAATCAGCCCCAGCATTTT
CDR3: CASTLQGFNQPQHF
V: TRBV19
D: .
size: .
J: TRBJ1-5

DNA: TGTGCCAGCAGCTTAGGAGTTCTAGAGACCCAGTACTTC
CDR3: CASSLGVLETQYF
V: TRBV7-3
D: .
size: .
J: TRBJ2-5

DNA: TGTGCCAGCAGCCAAGGGACTAGCGGGGGTTACGAGCAGTACTTC
CDR3: CASSQGTSGGYEQYF
V: TRBV3-1/TRBV3-2
D: TRBD2
size: .
J: TRBJ2-7

DNA: TGTGCCACCAGTGATTTGCGACCCCGGGGTACCTACGAGCAGTACTTC
CDR3: CATSDLRPRGTYEQYF
V: TRBV24-1
D: .
size: .
J: TRBJ2-7

DNA: TGTGCCAGCAGCCAAGAGGTTCGGACCAGCGGGATTAACCAAGAGACCCAGTACTTC
CDR3: CASSQEVRTSGINQETQYF
V: TRBV4-2
D: TRBD2
size: .
J: TRBJ2-5

DNA: TGTGCCTGGAGTGTTGGGGGGGCCAACACTGAAGCTTTCTTT
CDR3: CAWSVGGANTEAFF
V: TRBV30
D: .
size: .
J: TRBJ1-1

DNA: TGTGCCAGCAGCGACATTCTCTTGAACACTGAAGCTTTCTTT
CDR3: CASSDILLNTEAFF
V: TRBV9
D: .
size: .
J: TRBJ1-1

DNA: TGTGCCAGCAGCTTGGGGGGACTAGCGGCCCGTGAGGAGCTGTTTTTT
CDR3: CASSLGGLAAREELFF
V: TRBV5-4
D: TRBD2
size: .
J: TRBJ2-2

DNA: TGTGCCAGCAGCTCAAACCCCGGGGCCTACGAGCAGTACTTC
CDR3: CASSSNPGAYEQYF
V: TRBV11-2
D: .
size: .
J: TRBJ2-7

DNA: TGTGCCAGCAGGCCCCGACAGGGGAAAGTCACAGATACGCAGTATTTT
CDR3: CASRPRQGKVTDTQYF
V: TRBV14
D: TRBD1
size: .
J: TRBJ2-3

DNA: TGTGCCAGTAGGAGGGACACAGGGACCAAAGCTTTCTTT
CDR3: CASRRDTGTKAFF
V: TRBV19
D: .
size: .
J: TRBJ1-1

DNA: TGTGCCAGCAGCTTAGGGGCTTCTCAGGGGGAGCTGTTTTTT
CDR3: CASSLGASQGELFF
V: TRBV7-2
D: .
size: .
J: TRBJ2-2

DNA: TGTGCCAGCATCCCTCAAGGGGTTTCGTCTGAAGCTTTCTTT
CDR3: CASIPQGVSSEAFF
V: TRBV27
D: .
size: .
J: TRBJ1-1

DNA: TGTGCCAGCAGCTCGACTAGTGCCACAGATACGCAGTATTTT
CDR3: CASSSTSATDTQYF
V: TRBV7-2
D: .
size: .
J: TRBJ2-3

DNA: TGTGCCAGCAGCCAAGACCCCCGGGGCACCGGGGAGCTGTTTTTT
CDR3: CASSQDPRGTGELFF
V: TRBV3-1/TRBV3-2
D: .
size: .
J: TRBJ2-2

DNA: TGCGCCAGCAGCTTGGTGATGGGGGAGGCCGAAGCTTTCTTT
CDR3: CASSLVMGEAEAFF
V: TRBV5-1
D: .
size: .
J: TRBJ1-1

DNA: TGTGCCAGCAGTTACTCAGACAGGGCCTATAATTCACCCCTCCACTTT
CDR3: CASSYSDRAYNSPLHF
V: TRBV6-5
D: TRBD1
size: .
J: TRBJ1-6

DNA: TGTGCCAGCAGTGAAATTCGGACAGTTTCTGAAGCTTTCTTT
CDR3: CASSEIRTVSEAFF
V: TRBV6-1
D: .
size: few
J: TRBJ1-1

DNA: TGTGCCTGGATCCGGGTAACTAGCGGGAGGACGATGAATGAGCAGTTCTTC
CDR3: CAWIRVTSGRTMNEQFF
V: TRBV30
D: TRBD2
size: .
J: TRBJ2-1

DNA: TGTGCCAGTAGTATACCCGGGAACTACCCAGAGACCCAGTACTTC
CDR3: CASSIPGNYPETQYF
V: TRBV19
D: .
size: .
J: TRBJ2-5

DNA: TGTGCCAGCACCCGAGCGCCAGAGCCCCAGCATTTT
CDR3: CASTRAPEPQHF
V: TRBV6-6
D: .
size: .
J: TRBJ1-5

DNA: TGTGCCAGCCGCCTTCTAAGGGGCTGGACCGGGGAGCTGTTTTTT
CDR3: CASRLLRGWTGELFF
V: TRBV6-2/TRBV6-3
D: .
size: .
J: TRBJ2-2

DNA: TGTGCCTGCGTAGGCAGGGGCCGAGGAAACACCATATATTTT
CDR3: CACVGRGRGNTIYF
V: TRBV6-4
D: .
size: .
J: TRBJ1-3

DNA: TGTGCCAGCAGTTCACTTGGACAGGGACTCTCTGGAAACACCATATATTTT
CDR3: CASSSLGQGLSGNTIYF
V: TRBV28
D: TRBD1
size: .
J: TRBJ1-3

DNA: TGTGCCAGCAGTTTCTTGGGGACACAACCCTACGAGCAGTACTTC
CDR3: CASSFLGTQPYEQYF
V: TRBV28
D: .
size: .
J: TRBJ2-7

DNA: TGCGCCAGCAGCTTACTCACTGCGAGCTCCTACAATGAGCAGTTCTTC
CDR3: CASSLLTASSYNEQFF
V: TRBV5-1
D: .
size: .
J: TRBJ2-1

DNA: TGTGCCAGCAGTTATCACAAAGATGAGCAGTTCTTC
CDR3: CASSYHKDEQFF
V: TRBV6-5
D: .
size: .
J: TRBJ2-1

DNA: TGTGCCAGCAGTACTATTAAGGGACATATGAACACTGAAGCTTTCTTT
CDR3: CASSTIKGHMNTEAFF
V: TRBV28
D: .
size: .
J: TRBJ1-1

DNA: TGTGCCAGCAGCGTAGCTACAGGACAGATTAATGAAAAACTGTTTTTT
CDR3: CASSVATGQINEKLFF
V: TRBV9
D: .
size: .
J: TRBJ1-4

DNA: TGTGCCAGCTCACCACCAAATCGAGGGAATGAAAAACTGTTTTTT
CDR3: CASSPPNRGNEKLFF
V: TRBV18
D: .
size: .
J: TRBJ1-4

DNA: TGTGCCAGCAGCGGGCGGGGGGGCGGCACAGATACGCAGTATTTT
CDR3: CASSGRGGGTDTQYF
V: TRBV5-4
D: TRBD2
size: .
J: TRBJ2-3

DNA: TGTGCCAGTAGTACCTTCGACAGGGGGTATGGCTACACCTTC
CDR3: CASSTFDRGYGYTF
V: TRBV19
D: TRBD1
size: few
J: TRBJ1-2

DNA: TGTGCCAGCAGCTTAATACGGCCATCGGGGGGCTACACCTTC
CDR3: CASSLIRPSGGYTF
V: TRBV7-8
D: .
size: once
J: TRBJ1-2

DNA: TGTGCCAGCAGTTGGGCAAGCTCCTATAATTCACCCCTCCACTTT
CDR3: CASSWASSYNSPLHF
V: TRBV7-9
D: .
size: .
J: TRBJ1-6

DNA: TGTGCCAGCAGTTTAGTAGACACTGGAGGCAAGCCCCAGCATTTT
CDR3: CASSLVDTGGKPQHF
V: TRBV28
D: .
size: .
J: TRBJ1-5

DNA: TGTGCCAGCAGCTACGACAGGGATCAGCCCCAGCATTTT
CDR3: CASSYDRDQPQHF
V: TRBV27
D: TRBD1
size: .
J: TRBJ1-5

DNA: TGTGCCAGCAGTGAAGTGTCGAGACTTCAAGAGACCCAGTACTTC
CDR3: CASSEVSRLQETQYF
V: TRBV2
D: .
size: .
J: TRBJ2-5

DNA: TGCGCCAGCAGCCAAGATGGATTAGTAGCCTTCCAAGAGACCCAGTACTTC
CDR3: CASSQDGLVAFQETQYF
V: TRBV4-1
D: .
size: .
J: TRBJ2-5

DNA: TGTGCCAGTAGTATCGTTCGGGACAGGTACAATCAGCCCCAGCATTTT
CDR3: CASSIVRDRYNQPQHF
V: TRBV19
D: TRBD1
size: .
J: TRBJ1-5

DNA: TGTGCCAGCAGCCAAGATACCCTAGCGGGAGAGGGGTACGAGCAGTACTTC
CDR3: CASSQDTLAGEGYEQYF
V: TRBV14
D: TRBD2
size: once
J: TRBJ2-7